This T cell receptor beta chain was observed in a study of identical twins. The study's findings and limits: Less excess twin sharing appeared in beta out-of-frame sequences. High-abundance cord blood beta clonotypes had fewer insertions; memory repertoires showed none. Cross-sectional statistics underpinned the conclusions; the same donors were not followed.

Concerning this clonotype: Its antigen is as yet unknown.

Unique molecular identifiers were present on the cDNA, and a universal primer site came from template switching. Using its own MiXCR run on the 5' RACE reads, TCRdb lists one record per CDR3 protein. This sample carries roughly 1.6 million distinct CDR3 sequences, roughly 35% of them seen once, and the ten largest clones take about 0.25%. The CDR3 covers 16 residues. Germline V gene data show CDR1 as SEHNR and CDR2 as FQNEAQ (reference sequence). V was cut by 5 bases and J by 8 bases, with 21 bases left in between. Sequenced sample: cord blood. This receptor was taken from a newborn girl in good health. The V call is TRBV7-9, the J call TRBJ1-4; no clear D gene. Here the CDR3 reads CASSPAFPGLREKLFF. The CDR3 region has the DNA TGTGCCAGCAGCCCCGCATTTCCGGGTTTACGGGAAAAACTGTTTTTT.